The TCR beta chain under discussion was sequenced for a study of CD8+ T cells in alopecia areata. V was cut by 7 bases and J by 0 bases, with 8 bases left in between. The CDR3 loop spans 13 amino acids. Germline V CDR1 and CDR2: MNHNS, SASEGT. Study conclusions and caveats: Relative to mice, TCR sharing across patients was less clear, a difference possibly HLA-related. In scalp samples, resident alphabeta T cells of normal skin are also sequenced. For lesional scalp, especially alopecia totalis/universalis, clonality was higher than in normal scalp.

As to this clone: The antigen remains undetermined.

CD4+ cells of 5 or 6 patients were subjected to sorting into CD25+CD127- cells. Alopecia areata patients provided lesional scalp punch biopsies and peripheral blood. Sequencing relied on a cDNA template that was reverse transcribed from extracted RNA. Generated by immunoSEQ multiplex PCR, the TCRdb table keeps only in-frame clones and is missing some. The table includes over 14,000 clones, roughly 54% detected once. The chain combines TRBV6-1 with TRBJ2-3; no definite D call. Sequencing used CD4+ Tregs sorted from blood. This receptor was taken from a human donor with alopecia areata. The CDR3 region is CASTSTSTDTQYF. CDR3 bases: TGTGCCAGCACATCAACCAGCACAGATACGCAGTATTTT.